Shown below are 29 T cell receptor beta chains from a single sample sequenced in a study of OX40 agonist ivuxolimab in advanced cancers. The method was the immunoSEQ multiplex PCR assay. The immuneACCESS repertoire file appears here via TCRdb, limited to in-frame rearrangements. These files lack a portion of the clones; in checked studies, under half of the deficit traces to unresolved V genes, and the cause of the others is not known. This sample gives about 77,000 clones in total; roughly 91% of them show up just once. The ten most abundant clones make up 5.5% to 6.5% of the sample. The source material was CD4+ or CD8+ T cells sorted from blood, sampled in a trial of the OX40 agonist ivuxolimab. These TCRs come from an adult with an advanced solid tumor such as melanoma, head and neck, liver or kidney cancer.

This clone was observed a single time. The rearrangement joins TRBV6-1 to TRBJ2-1; TRBD1 is a possible D gene (5 bases). CDR3 length: 12 amino acids. The germline V and J ends were trimmed by 6 bases and 9 bases, with 12 bases remaining between them. Germline-derived CDR1 and CDR2 are MNHNS and SASEGT. The CDR3 loop is CASRGVGSEQFF. As DNA, the CDR3 is TGTGCCAGCAGAGGGGTGGGTAGTGAGCAGTTCTTC.

The chain employs TRBV14 and TRBJ1-1; D possibly corresponds to TRBD1 (5 bases). Germline lookup yields CDR1 SGHDN and CDR2 FVKESK. There are 15 residues in the CDR3. Between the trimmed V and J ends, which lost 3 bases and 1 base, there was a span of 12 bases. DNA for the CDR3: TGTGCCAGCAGCCAGACACATACAGGGAACACTGAAGCTTTCTTT. Translating it yields CASSQTHTGNTEAFF. Full variable domain (missing parts from reference TRBV14 and TRBJ1-1): EAGVTQFPSHSVIEKGQTVTLRCDPISGHDNLYWYRRVMGKEIKFLLHFVKESKQDESGMPNNRFLAERTGGTYSTLKVQPAELEDSGVYFCASSQTHTGNTEAFFGQGTRLTVV.

The V and J genes are TRBV9 and TRBJ2-2; no clear D. Trimming cost V 0 bases and J 0 bases, with 6 bases left between them. From germline, CDR1 is SGDLS and CDR2 YYNGEE. This CDR3 comprises 15 residues. CDR3 protein: CASSVDSPNTGELFF. The CDR3 DNA reads TGTGCCAGCAGCGTAGACAGTCCGAACACCGGGGAGCTGTTTTTT.

The chain uses TRBV5-1 and TRBJ2-1; perhaps TRBD1 as D (5 bases). The germline gives CDR1 SGHRS, CDR2 YFSETQ. CDR3 length equals 15 residues. Deletions cut 4 bases from V and 5 bases from J, with 16 bases between. The CDR3 protein is CASSLLGPNHNEQFF. In DNA form, the CDR3 reads TGCGCCAGCAGCCTCCTGGGGCCTAATCACAATGAGCAGTTCTTC.

Written as DNA, the CDR3 is TGCGCCAGCAGCCGCGGGACAGGGAAATGGGACATTCAGTACTTC. Encoded protein: CASSRGTGKWDIQYF. The V gene is TRBV5-1, the J gene TRBJ2-4; TRBD1 agrees at 9 bases. CDR3 size: 15 residues. The trim removed 4 bases at V and 8 bases at J, leaving 10 bases unmatched. Germline CDR1 is SGHRS and CDR2 is YFSETQ.

J is TRBJ2-1 and V is TRBV15, with TRBD1 identical over 8 bases. CDR3 length: 15 residues. The V segment lost 1 base and the J segment 7 bases; nucleotides outside the gene matches: 6. Germline CDR1 is LNHNV and CDR2 is YYDKDF (reference sequence). For the CDR3, the DNA is TGTGCCACCAGCAGAGGAGGACAGGGTCGAAATGAGCAGTTCTTC. As protein: CATSRGGQGRNEQFF. The full variable domain, completed using reference TRBV15 and TRBJ2-1, is DAMVIQNPRYQVTQFGKPVTLSCSQTLNHNVMYWYQQKSSQAPKLLFHYYDKDFNNEADTPDNFQSRRPNTSFCFLDIRSPGLGDTAMYLCATSRGGQGRNEQFFGPGTRLTVL.

V gene TRBV18 combines with J gene TRBJ2-1; 9 positions agree with TRBD1. Germline CDR1 KGHSH, CDR2 LQKENI. J lost 14 bases, V lost 3 bases, and 2 bases had no gene match. CDR3 length: 11 amino acids. For the CDR3, the DNA is TGTGCCAGCTCACCGGGACAGGGTGAGTTCTTC. Translating it yields CASSPGQGEFF.

The J gene is TRBJ2-5, the V gene TRBV5-8; D is possibly TRBD2 (5 bases). CDR3 length: 15 residues. Germline-derived CDR1 and CDR2 are SGHTS and YDEGEE. V dropped 4 bases and J dropped 2 bases, with 15 bases sitting between them. The CDR3 region is CASSLDGPGQETQYF. The CDR3 region has the DNA TGTGCCAGCAGCCTTGACGGGCCGGGACAAGAGACCCAGTACTTC.

This clone was seen a single time. The gene calls are TRBV5-1 and TRBJ2-7; D is perhaps TRBD1 (5 bases). V shed 0 bases and J shed 1 base, with 14 bases lying between them. CDR1 and CDR2 (germline): SGHRS, YFSETQ. CDR3 length equals 16 residues. The CDR3 DNA reads as TGCGCCAGCAGCTTGGAAGGAAGGGGCGCTTCCTACGAGCAGTACTTC. This encodes CASSLEGRGASYEQYF.

The CDR3 sequence is CASKRQGVDTGELFF. The CDR3 DNA is TGTGCCAGCAAACGACAGGGGGTGGACACCGGGGAGCTGTTTTTT. This chain connects TRBV6-1 to TRBJ2-2; 9 bases agree with TRBD1. Germline lookup yields CDR1 MNHNS and CDR2 SASEGT. V lost 7 bases and J lost 3; bases outside the gene matches: 6. This CDR3 is 15 amino acids long.

The chain links TRBV7-9 to TRBJ1-1; possibly TRBD1 for D (5 bases). The germline V gene encodes CDR1 SEHNR and CDR2 FQNEAQ (reference sequence). The CDR3 is 12 amino acids. V was trimmed by 5 bases and J by 7 bases, leaving 11 bases between them. CDR3 amino acids: CASSVQGFEAFF. The CDR3 DNA is TGTGCCAGCAGCGTCCAGGGATTTGAAGCTTTCTTT.

This chain connects TRBV7-3 to TRBJ2-7; D ambiguous. V shed 3 bases and J shed 6 bases, with 6 bases lying between them. This CDR3 comprises 11 residues. The germline V gene has CDR1 SGHTA and CDR2 FQGTGA. The CDR3, as DNA: TGTGCCAGCAGCTTCGCGACCGAGCAGTACTTC. Its translation: CASSFATEQYF.

V gene TRBV4-3 combines with J gene TRBJ2-7, with TRBD2 matching over 13 bases. V lost 0 bases, J lost 4 bases, and 9 bases stayed unmatched. The germline CDR1 and CDR2 sequences are LGHNA and YSLEER. The CDR3 is 18 residues long. The CDR3: CASSQETSGRHSAYEQYF. The CDR3 bases are TGCGCCAGCAGCCAAGAGACTAGCGGGAGGCACTCGGCGTACGAGCAGTACTTC.

The rearrangement uses TRBV5-1 and TRBJ1-6; D might be TRBD1 (6 bases). Trimming shortened V by 6 bases and J by 5 bases, and 12 bases separated the two germline ends. The CDR3 covers 14 residues. CDR1 and CDR2 (germline): SGHRS, YFSETQ. CDR3 bases: TGCGCCAGCAAGAGGGGGGCGGATAATTCACCCCTCCACTTT. It encodes CASKRGADNSPLHF.

Here the CDR3 DNA reads TGCGCCAGCAACATCCCCATCCCATCGGGTGAAGCTTTCTTT. Translation gives CASNIPIPSGEAFF. The gene calls are TRBV23-1 and TRBJ1-1; D is unresolved. TRBV23-1 is marked as an open reading frame, function uncertain. CDR3 length: 14 amino acids. V lost 7 bases and J lost 7, with 19 bases in between.

V is TRBV28 and J is TRBJ1-6; TRBD1 might be the D (6 bases). V was shortened by 1 base and J by 4 bases, with 20 bases between the two germline ends. The CDR3 runs to 19 residues. Per germline, CDR1 MDHEN and CDR2 SYDVKM. CDR3 loop: CASSLSQGLGALYNSPLHF. The CDR3 bases are TGTGCCAGCAGTTTATCCCAAGGTTTGGGGGCCCTTTATAATTCACCCCTCCACTTT.

The rearrangement links TRBV7-6 to TRBJ2-1; TRBD2 aligns across 9 bases. Trimming removed 6 bases from V and 5 bases from J; junction bases left unmatched: 11. Germline V gene sequence: CDR1 SGHVS, CDR2 FNYEAQ. There are 16 residues in the CDR3. In DNA form, the CDR3 reads TGTGCCAGCAGTTCCCGTAGCGGGAGAGGAGACAATGAGCAGTTCTTC. Encoded protein: CASSSRSGRGDNEQFF.

This clone appeared once. The chain's CDR3 is CASSYSTGAGTGELFF. DNA of the CDR3: TGTGCCAGCAGTTACTCGACAGGGGCCGGTACCGGGGAGCTGTTTTTT. V usage is TRBV6-6 and J usage is TRBJ2-2, with TRBD1 identical over 8 bases. The V gene end was trimmed by 0 bases and the J gene end by 5 bases; junction bases not matched to a gene: 5. Germline CDR1 MNHNY, CDR2 SVGAGI (reference sequence). CDR3 length: 16 residues.

V gene TRBV6-1 combines with J gene TRBJ1-1; D is ambiguous. In germline, CDR1 is MNHNS, CDR2 SASEGT. This CDR3 is 13 amino acids long. Trimming cost V 5 bases and J 3 bases, with 10 bases left between them. This chain's CDR3 is CASSLQSHTEAFF. As DNA, the CDR3 is TGTGCCAGCAGTCTTCAATCCCACACTGAAGCTTTCTTT.

The V call is TRBV28, the J call TRBJ2-3; 8 bases line up with TRBD1. The ends lost 8 bases at V and 3 bases at J; junction bases unmatched: 10. Germline V gene data show CDR1 as MDHEN and CDR2 as SYDVKM. This CDR3 region has 15 residues. The CDR3 bases are TGTGCCAGCCACTCCGCCGGACAGGGTACAGATACGCAGTATTTT. It yields the protein CASHSAGQGTDTQYF.

The V gene is TRBV7-2, the J gene TRBJ1-1; D unclear. This CDR3 contains 13 residues. Trimming took off 4 bases at V and 3 bases at J, with 9 bases between the two ends. The germline V gene has CDR1 SGHTA and CDR2 FQGNSA. The CDR3 region has the DNA TGTGCCAGCAGCTCGGTGGGATACACTGAAGCTTTCTTT. Its translation is CASSSVGYTEAFF.

V and J are TRBV11-3 and TRBJ1-1, with no clear D. This CDR3 comprises 14 residues. The V end lost 5 bases, the J end lost 6 bases, and 16 bases lay between the germline ends. In germline, CDR1 is SGHNT, CDR2 YENEEA. Here the CDR3 reads CASSTGNAGAEAFF. CDR3 sequence (DNA): TGTGCCAGCAGCACGGGCAACGCGGGAGCTGAAGCTTTCTTT.

V and J are TRBV5-4 and TRBJ1-2; maybe TRBD1 (5 bases). Trimming stripped 4 bases from V and 8 bases from J, with 15 bases between. This CDR3 has 13 amino acids. Germline V gives CDR1 SGHNT, CDR2 YYREEE (reference sequence). The CDR3 reads CASSTGDSRGYTF. Written as DNA, the CDR3 is TGTGCCAGCAGCACTGGCGACAGCCGGGGCTACACCTTC. Full variable domain (missing parts from reference TRBV5-4 and TRBJ1-2): ETGVTQSPTHLIKTRGQQVTLRCSSQSGHNTVSWYQQALGQGPQFIFQYYREEENGRGNFPPRFSGLQFPNYSSELNVNALELDDSALYLCASSTGDSRGYTFGSGTRLTVV.

V gene TRBV2 combines with J gene TRBJ2-1, with a weak D call TRBD2 (6 bases). Trimming removed 11 bases from V and 7 bases from J, with 15 bases in between. CDR3 length equals 12 residues. Germline V lookup: CDR1 SNHLY, CDR2 FYNNEI. The CDR3 loop is CAGDSFGNEQFF. For the CDR3, the DNA is TGTGCCGGGGACTCGTTCGGGAATGAGCAGTTCTTC. The full variable domain, completed using reference TRBV2 and TRBJ2-1, is EPEVTQTPSHQVTQMGQEVILRCVPISNHLYFYWYRQILGQKVEFLVSFYNNEISEKSEIFDDQFSVERPDGSNFTLKIRSTKLEDSAMYFCAGDSFGNEQFFGPGTRLTVL.

The chain links TRBV6-1 to TRBJ1-2; 8 bases line up with TRBD1. Trimming cost V 6 bases and J 4 bases; bases outside gene matches: 7. Germline V gene lookup returns CDR1 MNHNS and CDR2 SASEGT. The CDR3 spans 14 residues. The CDR3 loop reads CASSFATGGYGYTF. CDR3 bases: TGTGCCAGCAGCTTCGCCACAGGGGGCTATGGCTACACCTTC.

V gene TRBV28 combines with J gene TRBJ2-7, with D uncertain. The V gene's germline CDR1 is MDHEN and CDR2 SYDVKM. This CDR3 spans 14 amino acids. Trimming took off 7 bases at V and 0 bases at J, with 13 bases between the two ends. CDR3 nucleotides: TGTGCCAGCACCCCGGACGGGCCCTCCTACGAGCAGTACTTC. Encoded protein: CASTPDGPSYEQYF.

V usage is TRBV7-6 and J usage is TRBJ1-3; D is undetermined. The V gene's germline CDR1 is SGHVS and CDR2 FNYEAQ. CDR3 length: 15 residues. V was trimmed by 5 bases and J by 0 bases, leaving 11 bases between them. The CDR3 coding sequence is TGTGCCAGCAGCCAGGCACAGAGCTCTGGAAACACCATATATTTT. Protein sequence: CASSQAQSSGNTIYF.

The chain couples TRBV6-6 to TRBJ2-7, with 10 nucleotides matching TRBD2. The CDR3 sequence is 14 residues long. Germline lookup yields CDR1 MNHNY and CDR2 SVGAGI (reference sequence). Trimming removed 7 bases from V and 5 bases from J; junction bases left unmatched: 8. CDR3 protein: CASTRSGRTNEQYF. In nucleotides, the CDR3 is TGTGCCAGCACCCGTAGCGGGAGGACAAACGAGCAGTACTTC.

The rearrangement joins TRBV29-1 to TRBJ1-2; 8 bases match TRBD1. The V and J ends lost 0 bases and 7 bases, in that order; junction bases with no gene match: 16. Germline loops: CDR1 SQVTM, CDR2 ANQGSEA. The CDR3 is made up of 17 amino acids. CDR3 protein: CSVEDRGTGRSPPGYTF. The DNA for the CDR3 is TGCAGCGTTGAAGACCGAGGGACAGGAAGGTCTCCACCTGGCTACACCTTC.